Below are 13 T cell receptor beta chains sequenced from a single sample in a study of CD8+ T cells in alopecia areata. Treatment: oral pan-JAK inhibitor, 5-10 mg twice daily. Reverse transcription of extracted RNA yielded cDNA, which provided the sequencing template. The repertoire was sequenced with immunoSEQ multiplex PCR; TCRdb's copy has only in-frame clones and lacks some. The repertoire holds fewer than 250,000 clones, with less than 45% as singletons. The source material was CD4+ T cells sorted from blood, sampled at approximately week 31, from a patient treated with tofacitinib. The receptor source for this set is a human donor with alopecia areata.

The rearrangement links TRBV27 to TRBJ1-5, with D uncertain. V dropped 0 bases and J dropped 0 bases, with 12 bases sitting between them. Looked up from germline, CDR1 is MNHEY and CDR2 is SMNVEV (reference sequence). The CDR3 runs to 17 residues. The DNA of the CDR3 is TGTGCCAGCAGTTTATCGCTTCGTGGTTATAGCAATCAGCCCCAGCATTTT. As protein: CASSLSLRGYSNQPQHF.

The chain combines TRBV7-3 with TRBJ2-1; a possible D gene is TRBD2 (5 bases). This CDR3 is 15 amino acids long. In germline, CDR1 is SGHTA, CDR2 FQGTGA. V was trimmed by 0 bases and J by 0 bases, leaving 6 bases between them. The CDR3 here is CASSLTRDSYNEQFF. CDR3 bases: TGTGCCAGCAGCTTAACACGGGACTCCTACAATGAGCAGTTCTTC.

This clone has only a few counts. Other DNA variants within this sample encode the same CDR3. The chain uses TRBV6-5 and TRBJ1-2; D uncertain. This CDR3 contains 12 residues. Deletions cut 2 bases from V and 2 bases from J, with 3 bases between. Per the germline V gene, CDR1 is MNHEY and CDR2 is SVGAGI. The CDR3 DNA reads as TGTGCCAGCAGTTACGACAACTATGGCTACACCTTC. It yields the protein CASSYDNYGYTF.

This clone has more than one count but fewer than ten. This chain joins TRBV7-6 and TRBJ2-5, with 14 bases lining up with TRBD2. CDR1 is SGHVS, CDR2 FNYEAQ, per germline. Unmatched junction bases numbered 3, after V lost 8 bases and J lost 7 bases. This CDR3 comprises 13 residues. The CDR3 DNA sequence: TGTGCCAGCGTTGGGACTAGCGGGAGGACCCAGTACTTC. Protein product: CASVGTSGRTQYF.

The J gene is TRBJ2-7, the V gene TRBV5-1; D may correspond to TRBD1 or TRBD2 (5 bases each). This CDR3 contains 14 residues. Germline V gene lookup returns CDR1 SGHRS and CDR2 YFSETQ. The V gene lost 5 bases and the J gene lost 2 bases, with 14 bases spanning the gap. CDR3 protein: CASRSGTTTYEQYF. The DNA for the CDR3 is TGCGCCAGCAGATCCGGGACGACTACCTACGAGCAGTACTTC.

The chain links TRBV6-1 to TRBJ2-1, with 14 bases fitting TRBD2. Per the germline V gene, CDR1 is MNHNS and CDR2 is SASEGT. CDR3 size: 18 residues. Trimming took 4 bases from V and 6 from J; bases not matched to a gene: 11. This chain's CDR3 is CASSGLAGGTPLANEQFF. CDR3 bases: TGTGCCAGCAGTGGACTAGCGGGGGGGACCCCATTGGCCAATGAGCAGTTCTTC.

The chain employs TRBV5-1 and TRBJ1-2; no clear D gene. The CDR3 totals 12 residues. CDR1 and CDR2 from the germline V gene are SGHRS and YFSETQ. V gave up 2 bases and J gave up 12 bases, with 14 bases separating them. Here the CDR3 reads CASSFDRSDHTF. In DNA, the CDR3 is TGCGCCAGCAGCTTTGACCGATCCGACCACACCTTC.

This chain connects TRBV6-5 to TRBJ1-2; D perhaps matches TRBD1 (6 bases). Germline loops: CDR1 MNHEY, CDR2 SVGAGI. V dropped 2 bases and J dropped 4 bases, with 14 bases sitting between them. This CDR3 is built from 15 residues. CDR3 nucleotides: TGTGCCAGCAGTTACGATCGGGGGGGCGGCTATGGCTACACCTTC. This encodes CASSYDRGGGYGYTF.

The chain employs TRBV5-1 and TRBJ2-2, with D uncertain. The V gene's germline CDR1 is SGHRS and CDR2 YFSETQ. V lost 4 bases, J lost 8 bases, and 12 bases lay in between. The CDR3 loop spans 13 amino acids. The CDR3 DNA reads as TGCGCCAGCAGCCCCCGGACCTCGGGGGAGCTGTTTTTT. Protein sequence: CASSPRTSGELFF.

This clone appeared many times. The chain links TRBV15 to TRBJ2-6; no firm D call. Germline V gene data show CDR1 as LNHNV and CDR2 as YYDKDF (reference sequence). Trimming removed 1 base at V and 10 bases at J, with 8 bases between. The CDR3 covers 13 residues. The DNA of the CDR3 is TGTGCCACCAGCAGAGTCCCCTCAAACGTCCTGACTTTC. Its protein is CATSRVPSNVLTF.

This clone was counted between two and nine times. The genes are TRBV5-1 and TRBJ2-7, with D unclear. Germline V lookup: CDR1 SGHRS, CDR2 YFSETQ. The germline V and J ends were trimmed by 5 bases and 0 bases, with 6 bases remaining between them. The CDR3 loop spans 12 amino acids. CDR3 DNA: TGCGCCAGCAGAGCCGCCTCCTACGAGCAGTACTTC. It translates to CASRAASYEQYF.

This sequence joins TRBV5-1 and TRBJ2-3; D is unresolved. CDR3 size: 15 residues. The germline CDR1 and CDR2 sequences are SGHRS and YFSETQ. V was cut by 1 base and J by 1 base, with 10 bases left in between. CDR3 DNA sequence: TGCGCCAGCAGCTTGATTAATTTAGGCACAGATACGCAGTATTTT. Its protein product is CASSLINLGTDTQYF.

This clone has just one count. The V call is TRBV27, the J call TRBJ2-3; D is ambiguous. Germline CDR1 reads MNHEY; CDR2 reads SMNVEV (reference sequence). This CDR3 region has 13 residues. Trimming removed 3 bases from V and 4 bases from J, with 8 bases in between. The CDR3 spells CASSLRSADTQYF. CDR3 sequence (DNA): TGTGCCAGCAGTTTGCGGAGTGCAGATACGCAGTATTTT.